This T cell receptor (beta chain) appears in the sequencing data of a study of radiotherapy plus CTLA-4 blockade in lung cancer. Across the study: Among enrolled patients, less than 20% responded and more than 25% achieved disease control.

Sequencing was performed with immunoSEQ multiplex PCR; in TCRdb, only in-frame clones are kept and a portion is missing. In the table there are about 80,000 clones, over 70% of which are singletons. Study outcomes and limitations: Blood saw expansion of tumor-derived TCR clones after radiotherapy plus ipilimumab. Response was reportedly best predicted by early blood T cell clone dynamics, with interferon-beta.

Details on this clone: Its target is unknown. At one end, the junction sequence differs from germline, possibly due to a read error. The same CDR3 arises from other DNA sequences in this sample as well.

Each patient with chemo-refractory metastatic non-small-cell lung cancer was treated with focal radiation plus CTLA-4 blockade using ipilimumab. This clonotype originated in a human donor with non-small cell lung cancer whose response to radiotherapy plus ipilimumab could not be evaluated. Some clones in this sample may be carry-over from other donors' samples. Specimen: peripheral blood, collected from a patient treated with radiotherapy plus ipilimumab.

The CDR3 is CASSPVGSMGNQPQHF. As DNA, the CDR3 is TGCGCCAGTAGCCCAGTCGGGTCAATGGGCAATCAGCCCCAGCATTTT. The rearrangement links TRBV19 to TRBJ1-5, with D unclear. This CDR3 contains 16 residues. Germline CDR1 is LNHDA and CDR2 is SQIVND (reference sequence).